The clone carrying this T cell receptor beta chain was detected only a few times. What it recognizes is unknown. This CDR3 has 16 residues. Germline-derived CDR1 and CDR2 are KGHSH and LQKENI. Trimming removed 1 base from V and 1 base from J, with 11 bases in between. The data derive from a study of blood T cells in healthy people across ages. Study-wide results and limits: Correlation between TCR beta diversity and naive T cell percentage was strong.

Using a J-beta primer mix together with a sample-barcoded 5' primer, a second PCR was run for about 7 to 12 cycles. One entry per CDR3 protein, called by TCRdb with MiXCR from the 5' RACE reads. The sample has some 1.5 million distinct CDR3 sequences, approximately 30% seen once. Source material: blood. The TCR originated in a woman under 40 in good health. The chain recombines TRBV18 with TRBJ1-5, with a tentative D call TRBD1 (6 bases). DNA for the CDR3: TGTGCCAGCTCACCACGCACAGGGTCCAGCAATCAGCCCCAGCATTTT. Protein: CASSPRTGSSNQPQHF.